This T cell receptor beta chain was identified during a study of T-cell memory formation after mild COVID-19. The wider study: Most TCR clusters belonged to a single donor.

Trimming shortened V by 7 bases and J by 3 bases, and 19 bases separated the two germline ends. Germline lookup yields CDR1 SGHTA and CDR2 FQGNSA. The CDR3 length is 15 residues. This clonotype appeared a few times. Its target is not known. Broader study findings: The study found balanced CD4/CD8 in clones contracting day 15 to 85 and a CD4+ lean in later expanders. The study detected some responding clones in pre-infection memory, suggesting cross-reactive memory joined.

After 5'RACE with constant-segment primers, TCR alpha and TCR beta cDNA libraries carrying sample barcodes and UMIs were obtained. One entry per CDR3 protein, called by TCRdb with MiXCR from the 5' RACE reads. The profile shows hundreds of thousands of distinct CDR3 sequences, more than 15% of them singletons. The chain is built from TRBV7-2 and TRBJ2-7, with D perhaps matching TRBD1 or TRBD2 (7 bases each). Sequenced material: PBMCs or a T cell subset sorted from them (not recorded which). The sequence derives from a man in his late teens or twenties who had mild COVID-19 (a few samples of this study predate the infection). Cell type and time point are not known. The CDR3 DNA sequence: TGTGCCAGCACCTACTCGGGGAGGGACAGCTACGAGCAGTACTTC. Protein product: CASTYSGRDSYEQYF.